This entry lists 16 T cell receptor beta chains sequenced from one sample in a study of T-cell reconstitution after alpha-beta-depleted transplantation in children. A TCRbeta library incorporating unique molecular identifiers was prepared. TCRdb fed the PCR reads into MiXCR, producing one record per CDR3 protein. The data show about 900,000 distinct CDR3 sequences, with roughly 31% seen just once and approximately 30% held by the top ten. The material was PBMCs, mostly from graft donor cells, obtained 360 days after TCRalphabeta/CD19-depleted stem cell transplant. Every receptor here comes from a boy less than two years old who had a stem cell transplant for SCID, so the T cells may come from the graft donor.

J is TRBJ2-2 and V is TRBV7-2, with D possibly being TRBD2 (5 bases). The CDR3 spans 17 residues. V shed 4 bases and J shed 7 bases, with 22 bases lying between them. Germline V gene lookup returns CDR1 SGHTA and CDR2 FQGNSA. The CDR3 protein is CASSSSLILGYSGELFF. CDR3 nucleotide sequence: TGTGCCAGCAGCTCTAGCCTAATCTTGGGTTATAGCGGGGAGCTGTTTTTT. Full variable domain (outside the CDR3, taken from reference TRBV7-2 and TRBJ2-2): GAGVSQSPSNKVTEKGKDVELRCDPISGHTALYWYRQSLGQGLEFLIYFQGNSAPDKSGLPSDRFSAERTGGSVSTLTIQRTQQEDSAVYLCASSSSLILGYSGELFFGEGSRLTVL.

There are a few counts of this clonotype. V usage is TRBV12-3 or TRBV12-4 and J usage is TRBJ2-7; D could derive from TRBD1 or TRBD2 (5 bases each). This CDR3 has 15 residues. V was trimmed by 0 bases and J by 7 bases, leaving 16 bases between them. The CDR3 here is CASSLAGVRSGEQYF. CDR3 DNA: TGTGCCAGCAGTTTAGCGGGGGTTCGGTCGGGAGAGCAGTACTTC.

The rearrangement joins TRBV20-1 to TRBJ2-3, with 9 bases identical to TRBD2. The trim removed 3 bases at V and 0 bases at J, leaving 10 bases unmatched. Germline V gene data show CDR1 as DFQATT and CDR2 as SNEGSKA (reference sequence). The CDR3 runs to 17 residues. CDR3 region: CSASGASGVGSTDTQYF. In nucleotides, the CDR3 is TGCAGTGCTAGTGGGGCTAGCGGGGTCGGTAGCACAGATACGCAGTATTTT.

This clonotype was seen once. The chain carries TRBV12-3 or TRBV12-4 and TRBJ1-2; D gene uncertain. The CDR3 is made up of 15 amino acids. V was trimmed by 6 bases and J by 3 bases, leaving 17 bases between them. CDR3 amino acids: CASSNRDGSHYGYTF. CDR3 DNA sequence: TGTGCCAGCAGCAACCGCGATGGGTCTCACTATGGCTACACCTTC.

This clonotype was found a few times. The rearrangement uses TRBV4-1 and TRBJ2-7; 12 bases align to TRBD1. From germline, CDR1 is MGHRA and CDR2 YSYEKL. After removal of 1 base from V and 2 bases from J, the junction contained 3 bases not matched to a gene. The CDR3 consists of 16 residues. The chain's CDR3 is CASSQVGTGGTYEQYF. The CDR3 region has the DNA TGCGCCAGCAGCCAAGTCGGGACAGGGGGCACCTACGAGCAGTACTTC.

A few counts support this clonotype. J is TRBJ1-1 and V is TRBV15; 7 bases fit TRBD1. The CDR3 extends over 17 amino acids. Germline CDR1 and CDR2: LNHNV and YYDKDF (reference sequence). Losses at the gene ends were 5 bases for V and 2 bases for J; bases not matched to a gene: 14. The CDR3 sequence: CATSGWAGGSSNTEAFF. CDR3 nucleotides: TGTGCCACCAGCGGATGGGCAGGGGGTTCGTCAAACACTGAAGCTTTCTTT.

This clonotype was found many times. The chain links TRBV12-3 or TRBV12-4 to TRBJ1-2; D is uncertain. Trimming took off 11 bases at V and 4 bases at J, with 14 bases between the two ends. The CDR3 is 12 residues long. The CDR3 here is CAAALASYGYTF. CDR3 in DNA: TGTGCCGCCGCACTTGCCTCCTATGGCTACACCTTC.

This clonotype was detected a few times. The rearrangement uses TRBV7-2 and TRBJ2-7, with no clear D. The CDR3 contains 15 residues. Deletions cut 5 bases from V and 0 bases from J, with 14 bases between. Germline CDR1 SGHTA, CDR2 FQGNSA. This CDR3 reads CASSNPHKTSYEQYF. CDR3 DNA sequence: TGTGCCAGCAGCAACCCCCACAAGACCTCCTACGAGCAGTACTTC.

The chain carries TRBV28 and TRBJ1-2, with 8 bases fitting TRBD1. Germline lookup yields CDR1 MDHEN and CDR2 SYDVKM. V was pared by 4 bases and J by 4 bases, with 23 bases of the junction left unmatched. The CDR3 has 20 residues. DNA for the CDR3: TGTGCCAGCAGTTACACAAGGACAGGGAATAGGATGGGGGGTCCCTATGGCTACACCTTC. Encoded protein: CASSYTRTGNRMGGPYGYTF.

CDR3 amino acids: CATSSRRDAYEQYF. As DNA, the CDR3 is TGTGCCACCAGCTCCCGACGTGATGCCTACGAGCAGTACTTC. The genes are TRBV15 and TRBJ2-7; D is undetermined. V was clipped by 5 bases and J by 2 bases, with 13 bases between them. The CDR3 is made up of 14 amino acids. Germline CDR1 is LNHNV and CDR2 is YYDKDF (reference sequence).

This clonotype has just a few counts. The chain recombines TRBV20-1 with TRBJ2-3; tentative D call: TRBD2 (7 bases). V was clipped by 6 bases and J by 6 bases, with 19 bases between them. The germline V gene encodes CDR1 DFQATT and CDR2 SNEGSKA (reference sequence). This CDR3 has 14 amino acids. CDR3 residues: CSAPKGGPLDTQYF. Here the CDR3 DNA reads TGCAGTGCCCCAAAGGGGGGGCCCCTGGATACGCAGTATTTT.

J is TRBJ2-2 and V is TRBV5-1; tentatively, D is TRBD1 (5 bases). From germline, CDR1 is SGHRS and CDR2 YFSETQ. V lost 1 base and J lost 7, with 14 bases in between. The CDR3 consists of 15 residues. CDR3 nucleotides: TGCGCCAGCAGCTTGCCAAGGGGCGTTGGCGGGGAGCTGTTTTTT. Protein sequence: CASSLPRGVGGELFF.

The chain couples TRBV28 to TRBJ1-5, with D possibly TRBD1 on 5 matching bases. There are 15 residues in the CDR3. V lost 4 bases and J lost 1, with 11 bases in between. CDR1 is MDHEN, CDR2 SYDVKM, per germline. As DNA, the CDR3 is TGTGCCAGCAGTTCGATGGGGGGAAGCAATCAGCCCCAGCATTTT. Translation gives CASSSMGGSNQPQHF.

This clonotype was counted at least ten times. V usage is TRBV20-1 and J usage is TRBJ2-1; D not certain. Trimming pared 0 bases from V and 3 bases from J, leaving 6 bases between. Germline CDR1 is DFQATT and CDR2 is SNEGSKA (reference sequence). The CDR3 extends over 13 amino acids. The chain's CDR3 is CSARDRYYNEQFF. Written as DNA, the CDR3 is TGCAGTGCTAGAGACAGGTACTACAATGAGCAGTTCTTC.

The chain recombines TRBV7-8 with TRBJ2-7, with 8 bases lining up with TRBD1. Unmatched junction bases numbered 6, after V lost 6 bases and J lost 2 bases. This CDR3 region has 14 residues. The germline V gene encodes CDR1 SGHVS and CDR2 FQNEAQ. CDR3 bases: TGTGCCAGCAGAAAAAGACAGGGGACCTACGAGCAGTACTTC. Amino acid sequence: CASRKRQGTYEQYF.

V is TRBV5-1 and J is TRBJ2-7, with 10 nucleotides matching TRBD1. The germline CDR1 and CDR2 sequences are SGHRS and YFSETQ. This CDR3 region has 14 residues. Trimming at V came to 4 bases and at J to 4 bases, leaving 5 bases not matched to a gene. CDR3 DNA: TGCGCCAGCAGCGCGGACAGGGGGTGGTACGAGCAGTACTTC. Translation: CASSADRGWYEQYF.